This passage covers 30 T cell receptor beta chains from one sample sequenced in a study of monozygotic twins with cystic fibrosis. Repertoires were generated with immunoSEQ multiplex PCR, while TCRdb's copy carries only in-frame clones and drops some. The sample includes some 22,000 clones, around 98% of them seen just once. Material for sequencing was blood. The receptors originated from a girl between 5 and 17 years old with cystic fibrosis.

This chain uses TRBV6-6 with TRBJ1-5; no firm D call. The CDR3 runs to 12 residues. The V gene lost 5 bases and the J gene lost 7 bases, with 9 bases spanning the gap. Germline CDR1 reads MNHNY; CDR2 reads SVGAGI (reference sequence). The CDR3 coding sequence is TGTGCCAGCAGTAACCCGGTCCAGCCCCAGCATTTT. This gives the protein CASSNPVQPQHF.

This clone was seen once. This chain uses TRBV7-8 with TRBJ1-5; D perhaps matches TRBD1 (6 bases). The V gene's germline CDR1 is SGHVS and CDR2 FQNEAQ. The CDR3 extends over 16 amino acids. V dropped 5 bases and J dropped 9 bases, with 23 bases sitting between them. As DNA, the CDR3 is TGTGCCAGCAGCCCCGGGATAAGGACAGACTCCTCGCCCCAGCATTTT. It yields the protein CASSPGIRTDSSPQHF.

This chain connects TRBV5-6 to TRBJ2-1, with 12 bases matching TRBD2. The V gene end was trimmed by 0 bases and the J gene end by 4 bases; junction bases not matched to a gene: 2. Germline V lookup: CDR1 SGHDT, CDR2 YYEEEE. The CDR3 runs 16 residues. Here the CDR3 DNA reads TGTGCCAGCAGCTTGGTAACTAGCGGGAGGTACAATGAGCAGTTCTTC. Amino acids: CASSLVTSGRYNEQFF. Filled out from reference TRBV5-6 and TRBJ2-1, the complete variable domain reads DAGVTQSPTHLIKTRGQQVTLRCSPKSGHDTVSWYQQALGQGPQFIFQYYEEEERQRGNFPDRFSGHQFPNYSSELNVNALLLGDSALYLCASSLVTSGRYNEQFFGPGTRLTVL.

The chain is built from TRBV5-1 and TRBJ2-1; 7 bases match TRBD2. This CDR3 spans 15 amino acids. With 0 bases clipped from V and 3 bases from J, the junction kept 3 bases outside the gene matches. Germline-derived CDR1 and CDR2 are SGHRS and YFSETQ. The CDR3 loop is CASSLGLAFYNEQFF. CDR3 nucleotide sequence: TGCGCCAGCAGCTTGGGACTAGCCTTCTACAATGAGCAGTTCTTC.

The chain employs TRBV5-1 and TRBJ2-1; 7 bases fit TRBD2. J gave up 1 base and V 2 bases, and 3 bases lay outside the gene matches. Germline CDR1 SGHRS, CDR2 YFSETQ. This CDR3 is 15 amino acids long. The CDR3 bases are TGCGCCAGCAGCTTTGGCGGGAGTTCCTACAATGAGCAGTTCTTC. Residues: CASSFGGSSYNEQFF.

The genes are TRBV7-9 and TRBJ2-7; D gene uncertain. The CDR3 covers 14 residues. Trimming cost V 3 bases and J 6 bases, with 15 bases left between them. Germline V CDR1 and CDR2: SEHNR, FQNEAQ (reference sequence). CDR3 sequence reads: CASSFGTSGLEQYF. The CDR3 coding sequence is TGTGCCAGCAGCTTCGGCACATCGGGCCTCGAGCAGTACTTC.

V and J are TRBV30 and TRBJ1-1, with a tentative D call TRBD1 (6 bases). This CDR3 is 13 amino acids long. The ends were cut back, 3 bases at V and 4 bases at J, with 12 bases in the middle. From germline, CDR1 is GTSNPN and CDR2 SVGIG (reference sequence). The DNA of the CDR3 is TGTGCCTGGAGCCCGGGACACACCACTGAAGCTTTCTTT. This sequence encodes CAWSPGHTTEAFF.

This clone was picked up one time. The V gene is TRBV5-1, the J gene TRBJ1-1, with D hard to call. Germline V gene sequence: CDR1 SGHRS, CDR2 YFSETQ. Trimming took off 4 bases at V and 0 bases at J, with 1 base between the two ends. The CDR3 is made up of 11 amino acids. Written as DNA, the CDR3 is TGCGCCAGCAGCCTGAACACTGAAGCTTTCTTT. Translated: CASSLNTEAFF.

V and J are TRBV27 and TRBJ1-4, with a weak D call TRBD1 (5 bases). The V end was cut by 2 bases, the J end by 0 bases, with 13 bases between. Per germline, CDR1 MNHEY and CDR2 SMNVEV (reference sequence). The CDR3 runs to 17 residues. CDR3 sequence: CASSLRGGEATNEKLFF. In DNA form, the CDR3 reads TGTGCCAGCAGTTTACGGGGGGGAGAAGCAACTAATGAAAAACTGTTTTTT. The whole variable domain, remainder taken from reference TRBV27 and TRBJ1-4, is EAQVTQNPRYLITVTGKKLTVTCSQNMNHEYMSWYRQDPGLGLRQIYYSMNVEVTDKGDVPEGYKVSRKEKRNFPLILESPSPNQTSLYFCASSLRGGEATNEKLFFGSGTQLSVL.

This chain uses TRBV29-1 with TRBJ1-5; TRBD1 agrees at 7 bases. V was clipped by 5 bases and J by 7 bases; unmatched bases: 8. The CDR3 consists of 13 residues. From germline, CDR1 is SQVTM and CDR2 ANQGSEA. The CDR3 coding sequence is TGCAGCGTTACAGGGGCCCCGGGCCAGCCCCAGCATTTT. Its translation is CSVTGAPGQPQHF.

This rearrangement joins TRBV9 to TRBJ2-1, with 10 bases fitting TRBD1. Germline V CDR1 and CDR2: SGDLS, YYNGEE. J was trimmed by 4 bases and V by 4 bases; bases with no gene match: 2. The CDR3 sequence is 14 residues long. CDR3 sequence reads: CASSSGQGYNEQFF. The DNA for the CDR3 is TGTGCCAGCAGCTCGGGACAGGGGTACAATGAGCAGTTCTTC.

The V call is TRBV6-5, the J call TRBJ2-5, with 12 bases aligning to TRBD1. The germline V gene encodes CDR1 MNHEY and CDR2 SVGAGI. The CDR3 has 14 amino acids. The ends lost 6 bases at V and 4 bases at J; junction bases unmatched: 3. Here the CDR3 reads CASSGTGGRETQYF. CDR3 sequence (DNA): TGTGCCAGCAGCGGGACAGGGGGCCGAGAGACCCAGTACTTC.

The gene calls are TRBV4-1 and TRBJ2-1; D is perhaps TRBD2 (5 bases). Per germline, CDR1 MGHRA and CDR2 YSYEKL. This CDR3 has 16 residues. V gave up 1 base and J gave up 0 bases, with 10 bases separating them. CDR3 coding DNA: TGCGCCAGCAGCCAAGCGGGGTCGAGCTCCTACAATGAGCAGTTCTTC. Translating gives CASSQAGSSSYNEQFF.

This chain's CDR3 is CASSQLRGTYNEQFF. The CDR3 DNA is TGTGCCAGCAGCCAACTCCGGGGGACCTACAATGAGCAGTTCTTC. The genes are TRBV11-2 and TRBJ2-1, with D maybe TRBD2 (6 bases). V was cut by 5 bases and J by 2 bases, with 13 bases left in between. The germline gives CDR1 SGHAT, CDR2 FQNNGV. CDR3 length: 15 amino acids.

J is TRBJ2-7 and V is TRBV28, with 11 bases aligning to TRBD2. The CDR3 consists of 16 residues. From germline, CDR1 is MDHEN and CDR2 SYDVKM. J gave up 2 bases and V 3 bases, and 6 bases lay outside the gene matches. The CDR3 bases are TGTGCCAGCAGTTTTTTTCTAGCGGGAGGCACCTACGAGCAGTACTTC. Translation gives CASSFFLAGGTYEQYF.

This chain joins TRBV9 and TRBJ1-1; a possible D gene is TRBD1 (6 bases). Germline assignment: CDR1 SGDLS and CDR2 YYNGEE. The CDR3 sequence is 16 residues long. V dropped 2 bases and J dropped 8 bases, with 22 bases sitting between them. The DNA of the CDR3 is TGTGCCAGCAGCGTTGATCCGGACAGCTTGGGGTCGGAAGCTTTCTTT. This translates into CASSVDPDSLGSEAFF.

The chain combines TRBV29-1 with TRBJ2-5; no definite D call. Trimming removed 5 bases at V and 11 bases at J, with 12 bases between. This CDR3 is built from 10 residues. The germline CDR1 and CDR2 sequences are SQVTM and ANQGSEA. The DNA for the CDR3 is TGCAGCGTTTCCATGGGTCGGCAGTACTTC. Encoded protein: CSVSMGRQYF.

The chain's CDR3 is CASSLGGGNTIYF. DNA of the CDR3: TGTGCCAGCAGCTTGGGAGGGGGAAACACCATATATTTT. The chain is built from TRBV7-9 and TRBJ1-3; D remains unclear. The CDR3 covers 13 residues. Trimming took 3 bases from V and 4 from J, leaving 7 bases between them. Germline V CDR1 and CDR2: SEHNR, FQNEAQ (reference sequence).

The chain carries TRBV5-1 and TRBJ1-3; D remains unclear. This CDR3 is 16 amino acids long. The ends were cut back, 4 bases at V and 0 bases at J, with 14 bases in the middle. Germline assignment: CDR1 SGHRS and CDR2 YFSETQ. CDR3 bases: TGCGCCAGCAGCCCTGGGAGCATTACCTCTGGAAACACCATATATTTT. This codes for CASSPGSITSGNTIYF.

DNA for the CDR3: TGTGCCAGCAGCGCCCTGTCGGGAGTCAAGACCGAGCAGTACTTC. It codes for CASSALSGVKTEQYF. The rearrangement links TRBV9 to TRBJ2-7; D perhaps matches TRBD2 (6 bases). The V end lost 3 bases, the J end lost 6 bases, and 19 bases lay between the germline ends. Germline CDR1 and CDR2: SGDLS and YYNGEE. The CDR3 is made up of 15 amino acids.

This clone was picked up one time. The genes are TRBV28 and TRBJ2-3; TRBD2 matches 10 bases. The CDR3 totals 17 residues. Germline trimming cut 5 bases from V and 0 bases from J; bases unmatched to any gene: 8. The V gene's germline CDR1 is MDHEN and CDR2 SYDVKM. The CDR3 sequence: CASSTILTSGSTDTQYF. CDR3 sequence (DNA): TGTGCCAGCAGTACCATCCTGACTAGCGGGAGCACAGATACGCAGTATTTT.

The chain joins TRBV7-8 to TRBJ2-5, with TRBD2 identical over 13 bases. Germline CDR1 reads SGHVS; CDR2 reads FQNEAQ. V dropped 4 bases and J dropped 2; count of bases not matched to a gene: 4. CDR3 length: 16 amino acids. The CDR3 region is CASSSGLAGIQETQYF. The CDR3 coding sequence is TGTGCCAGCAGCTCGGGACTAGCGGGGATACAAGAGACCCAGTACTTC. The full variable domain, with the rest looked up from reference TRBV7-8 and TRBJ2-5, is GAGVSQSPRYKVAKRGQDVALRCDPISGHVSLFWYQQALGQGPEFLTYFQNEAQLDKSGLPSDRFFAERPEGSVSTLKIQRTQQEDSAVYLCASSSGLAGIQETQYFGPGTRLLVL.

Comment on this clone: One end of the junction does not line up with germline, which may come from a read error. The chain has TRBV4-3 and TRBJ2-2, with D uncertain. This CDR3 has 16 amino acids. CDR1 is LGHNA and CDR2 is YSLEER in the germline V gene. The DNA for the CDR3 is TGCGCCAGCAGCCAACAGGCAGGAGCGAACGCCGGGGAGCTGTTTTTT. Translating it yields CASSQQAGANAGELFF.

The CDR3 spells CASSTSLGDQETQYF. CDR3 in DNA: TGTGCCAGCAGTACCTCTCTGGGGGATCAAGAGACCCAGTACTTC. This chain uses TRBV27 with TRBJ2-5; the D gene could be TRBD1 or TRBD2 (5 bases each). CDR1 is MNHEY and CDR2 is SMNVEV in the germline V gene (reference sequence). The CDR3 consists of 15 residues. Trimming pared 5 bases from V and 2 bases from J, leaving 15 bases between.

This clone was counted a few times. The chain is built from TRBV7-9 and TRBJ1-1; perhaps TRBD1 as D (5 bases). This CDR3 has 13 amino acids. V lost 10 bases, J lost 3 bases, and 15 bases lay in between. Germline lookup yields CDR1 SEHNR and CDR2 FQNEAQ (reference sequence). The CDR3 loop is CATRGQLDTEAFF. The CDR3 region has the DNA TGTGCCACACGAGGACAATTGGACACTGAAGCTTTCTTT.

This chain connects TRBV2 to TRBJ2-7; 7 bases agree with TRBD1. The CDR3 loop spans 15 amino acids. V was clipped by 3 bases and J by 0 bases; unmatched bases: 5. Germline V gene data show CDR1 as SNHLY and CDR2 as FYNNEI. The CDR3 loop is CASSELGQVSYEQYF. As DNA, the CDR3 is TGTGCCAGCAGTGAGCTCGGACAGGTCTCCTACGAGCAGTACTTC.

The chain joins TRBV9 to TRBJ2-3; D call uncertain. Per germline, CDR1 SGDLS and CDR2 YYNGEE. V dropped 1 base and J dropped 2 bases, with 11 bases sitting between them. CDR3 length: 15 residues. CDR3 amino acids: CASSVSGSYTDTQYF. CDR3 bases: TGTGCCAGCAGCGTATCCGGATCGTACACAGATACGCAGTATTTT.

The chain has TRBV30 and TRBJ1-6; TRBD1 aligns across 8 bases. Germline trimming cut 5 bases from V and 4 bases from J; bases unmatched to any gene: 10. This CDR3 spans 16 amino acids. CDR1 and CDR2 from the germline V gene are GTSNPN and SVGIG (reference sequence). The CDR3 sequence is CAWATGEALYNSPLHF. The CDR3 nucleotides read TGTGCCTGGGCGACAGGGGAGGCCCTATATAATTCACCCCTCCACTTT.

The chain employs TRBV5-1 and TRBJ2-5, with 14 bases that match TRBD2. Germline assignment: CDR1 SGHRS and CDR2 YFSETQ. Unmatched junction bases numbered 4, after V lost 3 bases and J lost 3 bases. This CDR3 spans 16 amino acids. DNA of the CDR3: TGCGCCAGCAGCTCGGGACTAGCGGGGGTTAAAGAGACCCAGTACTTC. Its translation is CASSSGLAGVKETQYF.

The chain couples TRBV7-8 to TRBJ1-1; D gene uncertain. Germline CDR1 reads SGHVS; CDR2 reads FQNEAQ. This CDR3 comprises 14 residues. V lost 0 bases and J 1 base, leaving 6 bases between the germline ends. The CDR3 nucleotides read TGTGCCAGCAGCTTAGCGGAGGGGAACACTGAAGCTTTCTTT. It is translated as CASSLAEGNTEAFF.